Reported below is one T cell receptor (beta chain). The antigen remains undetermined. The data were taken from a study of T cells in Graves' hyperthyroidism and ophthalmopathy. Whole-study findings and limits: From stable hyperthyroidism, ophthalmopathy was set apart by a 13 V-J model.

RNA transcripts served as the template for amplifying TCR beta CDR3 regions. In the first-round RT-PCR of the TCR CDR3, the HTBI primer set was used. TCRdb recomputed calls from the multiplex PCR reads with MiXCR, one row per CDR3 protein. The sample has roughly 400,000 distinct CDR3 sequences; roughly 25% are singletons. CDR1 MGHRA and CDR2 YSYEKL come from the germline V gene. V was pared by 3 bases and J by 5 bases, with 10 bases between. The CDR3 loop spans 14 amino acids. These patients, aged 18 to 65, had recently diagnosed hyperthyroidism lasting under 2 months. The sample was blood. This chain uses TRBV4-1 with TRBJ2-2; unclear D gene. The receptor comes from a man between 50 and 59 years old with Graves' hyperthyroidism. DNA for the CDR3: TGCGCCAGCAGCCATCAGCTTCAAACCGGGGAGCTGTTTTTT. Residues: CASSHQLQTGELFF.